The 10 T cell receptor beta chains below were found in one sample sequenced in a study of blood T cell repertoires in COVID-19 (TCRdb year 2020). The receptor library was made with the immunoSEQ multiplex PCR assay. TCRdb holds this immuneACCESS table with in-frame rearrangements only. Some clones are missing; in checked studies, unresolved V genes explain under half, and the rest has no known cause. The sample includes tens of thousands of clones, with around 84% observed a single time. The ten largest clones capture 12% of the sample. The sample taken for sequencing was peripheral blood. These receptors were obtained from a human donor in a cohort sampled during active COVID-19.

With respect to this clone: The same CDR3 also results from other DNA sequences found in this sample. The CDR3 sequence is CASSYSRTGKAYGYTF. In DNA form, the CDR3 reads TGTGCCAGCAGTTACTCGAGGACAGGGAAAGCCTATGGCTACACCTTC. The V and J genes are TRBV6-5 and TRBJ1-2; 8 bases fit TRBD1. CDR3 length: 16 residues. Germline V gene sequence: CDR1 MNHEY, CDR2 SVGAGI. The J segment lost 4 bases and the V segment lost 0 bases, leaving 7 bases of the junction unmatched.

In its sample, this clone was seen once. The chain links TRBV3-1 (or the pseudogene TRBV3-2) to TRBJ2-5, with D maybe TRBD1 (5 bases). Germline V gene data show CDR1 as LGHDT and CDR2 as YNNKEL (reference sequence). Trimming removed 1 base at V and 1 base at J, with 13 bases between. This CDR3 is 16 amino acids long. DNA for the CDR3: TGTGCCAGCAGCCAAGCGAGAGGACACTTCCAAGAGACCCAGTACTTC. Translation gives CASSQARGHFQETQYF.

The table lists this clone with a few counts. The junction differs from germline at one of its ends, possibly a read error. The DNA of the CDR3 is TGCGCGGTACTAAAATCACAGGGTACAGCTTTCTTT. Its protein product is CAVLKSQGTAFF. The chain uses TRBV6-6 and TRBJ1-1; possible D gene TRBD1, 6 bases. CDR3 length: 12 residues. Germline V gene lookup returns CDR1 MNHNY and CDR2 SVGAGI (reference sequence).

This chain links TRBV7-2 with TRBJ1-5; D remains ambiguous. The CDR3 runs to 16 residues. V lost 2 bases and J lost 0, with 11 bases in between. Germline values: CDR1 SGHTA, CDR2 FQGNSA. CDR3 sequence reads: CASSLLGQDSNQPQHF. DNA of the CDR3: TGTGCCAGCAGCTTACTGGGCCAGGATAGCAATCAGCCCCAGCATTTT.

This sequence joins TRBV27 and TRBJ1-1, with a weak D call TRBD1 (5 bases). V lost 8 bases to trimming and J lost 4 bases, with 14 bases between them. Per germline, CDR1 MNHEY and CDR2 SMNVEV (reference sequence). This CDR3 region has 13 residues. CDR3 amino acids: CASLVQEGTEAFF. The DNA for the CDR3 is TGTGCCAGCCTCGTACAGGAGGGCACTGAAGCTTTCTTT.

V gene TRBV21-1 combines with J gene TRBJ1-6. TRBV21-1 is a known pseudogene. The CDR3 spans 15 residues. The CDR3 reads CASPGRGRRNSPLHF. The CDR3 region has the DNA TGTGCCAGCCCGGGGCGGGGAAGAAGGAATTCACCCCTCCACTTT.

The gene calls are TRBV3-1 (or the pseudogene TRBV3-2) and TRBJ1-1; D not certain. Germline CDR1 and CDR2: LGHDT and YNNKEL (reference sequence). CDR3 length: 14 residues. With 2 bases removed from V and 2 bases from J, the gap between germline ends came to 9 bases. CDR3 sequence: CASSQRVSNTEAFF. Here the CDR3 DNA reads TGTGCCAGCAGCCAAAGAGTCTCAAACACTGAAGCTTTCTTT.

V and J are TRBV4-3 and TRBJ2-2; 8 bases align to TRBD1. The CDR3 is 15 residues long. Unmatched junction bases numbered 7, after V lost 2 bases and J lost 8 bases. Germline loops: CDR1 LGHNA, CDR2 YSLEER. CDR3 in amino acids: CASSQNTGGGGELFF. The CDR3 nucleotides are TGCGCCAGCAGCCAAAACACAGGGGGAGGTGGGGAGCTGTTTTTT.

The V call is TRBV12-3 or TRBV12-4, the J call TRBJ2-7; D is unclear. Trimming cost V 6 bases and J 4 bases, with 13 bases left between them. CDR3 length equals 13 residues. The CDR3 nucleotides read TGTGCCAGCAGGTCGACAAACAATTACGAGCAGTACTTC. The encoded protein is CASRSTNNYEQYF.

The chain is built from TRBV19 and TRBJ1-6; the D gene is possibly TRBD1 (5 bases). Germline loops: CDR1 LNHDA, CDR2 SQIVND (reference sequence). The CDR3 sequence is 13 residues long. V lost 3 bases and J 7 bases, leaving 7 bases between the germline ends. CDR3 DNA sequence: TGTGCCAGTAGTATCGACAGAAATTCACCCCTCCACTTT. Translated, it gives CASSIDRNSPLHF.